This T cell receptor beta chain originates from a study of CD8 T cells in Susac syndrome. The TEMRA cells underwent FACS enrichment, while the CD8+ and CD4+ T cells underwent negative isolation. Random hexamers were used to reverse transcribe the RNA input (about 0.45 to 1 ug). Across 54 Vbeta and 13 Jbeta, immunoSEQ multiplex PCR amplified TCR beta CDR3. One entry per CDR3 protein results from TCRdb running MiXCR on the immunoSEQ multiplex PCR reads. This table has roughly 150,000 distinct CDR3 sequences, approximately 94% appearing once. V lost 4 bases and J lost 4, with 16 bases in between. The CDR3 covers 15 residues.

This chain connects TRBV12-3 or TRBV12-4 to TRBJ2-5; TRBD2 might be the D (6 bases). Sequenced sample: CD4+ T cells from PBMCs. This clonotype was sampled from a human donor with multiple sclerosis. The CDR3 DNA is TGTGCCAGCAGTTCCTCAGGGTGGCGGGGAGAGACCCAGTACTTC. Translation: CASSSSGWRGETQYF.